The text below deals with one T cell receptor beta chain. Its antigen is not identified. Here immunoSEQ multiplex PCR was the method, and the copy in TCRdb shows in-frame clones only, minus some. The sample lists some 150,000 clones; roughly 86% were seen once. The entry originates in a study of T cell responses to AZD1222 COVID-19 vaccine. Study-level results: White British ancestry dominated among donors, who included more females, and clonal diversity was possibly underestimated. At 160-218 and 743-854, vaccine-associated CD4 TCRs were dominant, and they spanned spike. The study identified only five or six AZD1222 recipients as seropositive at baseline. Elevations in Spike-specific TCR breadth and depth followed administration of two AZD1222 doses.

This CDR3 has 15 residues. With 5 bases removed from V and 2 bases from J, the gap between germline ends came to 15 bases. Germline V lookup: CDR1 SGHNT, CDR2 YENEEA. The V gene is TRBV11-3, the J gene TRBJ1-2; D may be TRBD1 (5 bases). This clonotype was sampled from an adult who received the MenACWY meningococcal vaccine as a control. This specimen consisted of peripheral blood, obtained 28 days after the second dose of the MenACWY control vaccine. The CDR3 coding sequence is TGTGCCAGCAGCCAACCGGGCAGGGCCAACTATGGCTACACCTTC. Translating it yields CASSQPGRANYGYTF.